One and the same sample provided the 19 T cell receptor beta chains below, sequenced in a study of T cells in tuberculosis. Some clones are missing from TCRdb's copy, which holds only in-frame ones; the method was immunoSEQ multiplex PCR. This table holds over 25,000 clones, nearly 90% found once. The sequenced sample consisted of PBMCs. Receptor source: a donor between 10 and 35 years old with latent tuberculosis or without tuberculosis infection.

The chain couples TRBV4-1 to TRBJ2-7; TRBD2 is a possible D gene (6 bases). CDR1 and CDR2 from the germline V gene are MGHRA and YSYEKL. The CDR3 spans 14 residues. Trimming took off 0 bases at V and 3 bases at J, with 9 bases between the two ends. The CDR3 reads CASSQEPGGYEQYF. The CDR3 DNA is TGCGCCAGCAGCCAAGAACCCGGGGGCTACGAGCAGTACTTC.

The gene calls are TRBV7-9 and TRBJ1-4; a possible D gene is TRBD1 (5 bases). The V and J ends lost 6 bases and 8 bases respectively, with 13 bases between them. The CDR3 has 13 residues. Germline V gives CDR1 SEHNR, CDR2 FQNEAQ (reference sequence). In DNA form, the CDR3 reads TGTGCCAGCAGAAGGACCGGGGGGGAAAAACTGTTTTTT. Protein sequence: CASRRTGGEKLFF.

The rearrangement joins TRBV27 to TRBJ1-1; D not certain. This CDR3 contains 13 residues. V lost 2 bases, J lost 5 bases, and 9 bases lay in between. Germline CDR1 MNHEY, CDR2 SMNVEV (reference sequence). The CDR3 DNA reads TGTGCCAGCAGTTTACATGCCAGAACTGAAGCTTTCTTT. It specifies CASSLHARTEAFF.

The CDR3 sequence: CASGAGGRDTQYF. DNA of the CDR3: TGTGCCAGCGGTGCGGGGGGCAGGGATACGCAGTATTTT. The chain recombines TRBV27 with TRBJ2-3; 8 positions agree with TRBD2. The CDR3 covers 13 residues. Germline CDR1 is MNHEY and CDR2 is SMNVEV (reference sequence). V lost 8 bases, J lost 6 bases, and 7 bases stayed unmatched.

The chain carries TRBV6-5 and TRBJ1-6; TRBD1 aligns across 7 bases. Germline V gene sequence: CDR1 MNHEY, CDR2 SVGAGI. This CDR3 contains 13 residues. V lost 7 bases, J lost 9 bases, and 6 bases stayed unmatched. CDR3 coding DNA: TGTGCCAGCATAGACAGGGAGGTTTCACCCCTCCACTTT. Its translation is CASIDREVSPLHF.

DNA for the CDR3: TGTGCCAGCAGACCGGGACAGGCGAATCAGCCCCAGCATTTT. It encodes CASRPGQANQPQHF. V and J are TRBV5-8 and TRBJ1-5; 8 nucleotides line up with TRBD1. The germline gives CDR1 SGHTS, CDR2 YDEGEE. V trimming: 5 bases; J trimming: 4 bases; junction bases outside the gene matches: 5. CDR3 size: 14 residues.

The rearrangement uses TRBV5-1 and TRBJ2-1; 7 bases align to TRBD1. This CDR3 contains 15 residues. Germline V lookup: CDR1 SGHRS, CDR2 YFSETQ. Germline trimming cut 0 bases from V and 8 bases from J; bases unmatched to any gene: 8. CDR3: CASSLAQGVRDEQFF. CDR3 in DNA: TGCGCCAGCAGCTTGGCTCAGGGGGTCCGGGATGAGCAGTTCTTC.

By frequency in the sample, this clone is medium-sized (0.01 to 0.1%). The CDR3 sequence: CASSSSDTQYF. The CDR3 DNA sequence: TGTGCCAGCAGCTCCTCAGATACGCAGTATTTT. The V and J genes are TRBV7-2 and TRBJ2-3; no reliable D call. The CDR3 consists of 11 residues. CDR1 SGHTA and CDR2 FQGNSA come from the germline V gene. Trimming removed 4 bases at V and 4 bases at J, with 3 bases between.

The chain links TRBV6-6 to TRBJ2-7; a weak D match, TRBD1 (6 bases). CDR1 is MNHNY and CDR2 is SVGAGI in the germline V gene (reference sequence). Trimming left V 6 bases short and J 4 bases short, with 16 bases between. The CDR3 has 14 amino acids. CDR3 in DNA: TGTGCCAGCAGCTCCGCCCAACAGGGTTACGAGCAGTACTTC. Its translation is CASSSAQQGYEQYF.

The chain links TRBV6-5 to TRBJ1-1, with 9 positions matching TRBD1. Germline V gene data show CDR1 as MNHEY and CDR2 as SVGAGI. The V segment lost 6 bases and the J segment 11 bases; nucleotides outside the gene matches: 7. This CDR3 contains 12 residues. Here the CDR3 DNA reads TGTGCCAGCAGGCGACAGGGGGGAATGGCTTTCTTT. It yields the protein CASRRQGGMAFF.

V is TRBV6-5 and J is TRBJ1-2; the D gene is possibly TRBD1 (6 bases). Germline V lookup: CDR1 MNHEY, CDR2 SVGAGI. The germline V and J ends were trimmed by 2 bases and 8 bases, with 15 bases remaining between them. The CDR3 has 14 residues. The CDR3 protein is CASSYDSTGLGYTF. As DNA, the CDR3 is TGTGCCAGCAGTTACGATTCCACAGGGCTCGGCTACACCTTC.

This clone appeared once. The J gene is TRBJ2-1, the V gene TRBV11-2; D may be TRBD2 (5 bases). Germline values: CDR1 SGHAT, CDR2 FQNNGV. The V end lost 2 bases, the J end lost 0 bases, and 11 bases lay between the germline ends. This CDR3 is 16 amino acids long. CDR3 nucleotides: TGTGCCAGCAGCTTACTTTTAGCGAGCTCCTACAATGAGCAGTTCTTC. It specifies CASSLLLASSYNEQFF.

V and J are TRBV9 and TRBJ2-1; D may be TRBD1 (5 bases). V lost 4 bases and J lost 9, with 17 bases in between. Germline CDR1 and CDR2: SGDLS and YYNGEE. The CDR3 covers 14 residues. The CDR3 protein is CASSPGPSASEQFF. The CDR3 bases are TGTGCCAGCAGCCCAGGGCCCTCGGCAAGTGAGCAGTTCTTC.

This clone appeared once. The V call is TRBV6-1, the J call TRBJ2-5; possible D gene TRBD1, 6 bases. Germline CDR1 is MNHNS and CDR2 is SASEGT. V was clipped by 6 bases and J by 5 bases, with 16 bases between them. CDR3 size: 14 residues. CDR3 nucleotides: TGTGCCAGCAGCCGGACTTTAAGGGGGGAGACCCAGTACTTC. Translating gives CASSRTLRGETQYF.

CDR3 sequence (DNA): TGCGCCAGCAACCAGGACAGGGGGAACGGGGAGCTGTTTTTT. It translates to CASNQDRGNGELFF. V gene TRBV5-1 combines with J gene TRBJ2-2, with 10 bases that match TRBD1. Trimming cost V 6 bases and J 7 bases; bases outside gene matches: 6. CDR3 length: 14 amino acids. CDR1 and CDR2 from the germline V gene are SGHRS and YFSETQ.

The chain carries TRBV9 and TRBJ1-4; 8 nucleotides line up with TRBD1. This CDR3 contains 15 residues. Unmatched junction bases numbered 6, after V lost 3 bases and J lost 5 bases. From germline, CDR1 is SGDLS and CDR2 YYNGEE. The CDR3 protein is CASSGGQGGNEKLFF. CDR3 nucleotides: TGTGCCAGCAGCGGCGGACAGGGCGGGAATGAAAAACTGTTTTTT.

This clone was observed once. The chain recombines TRBV9 with TRBJ2-1, with TRBD1 matching over 7 bases. J lost 0 bases, V lost 0 bases, and 12 bases had no gene match. Germline-derived CDR1 and CDR2 are SGDLS and YYNGEE. The CDR3 sequence is 19 residues long. Here the CDR3 reads CASSVATGQGVPSYNEQFF. In DNA form, the CDR3 reads TGTGCCAGCAGCGTAGCTACGGGGCAGGGGGTTCCCTCCTACAATGAGCAGTTCTTC.

This sequence joins TRBV28 and TRBJ1-6; D gene ambiguous. Trimming stripped 6 bases from V and 14 bases from J, with 14 bases between. The CDR3 has 12 residues. Germline V gives CDR1 MDHEN, CDR2 SYDVKM. The CDR3 nucleotides read TGTGCCAGCAGCAGGCTCCCGGAGGCCCTCCACTTT. Translation gives CASSRLPEALHF.

The chain recombines TRBV9 with TRBJ2-3; weak D call: TRBD2 (5 bases). Trimming removed 2 bases at V and 4 bases at J, with 17 bases between. The germline gives CDR1 SGDLS, CDR2 YYNGEE. The CDR3 extends over 16 amino acids. CDR3 nucleotides: TGTGCCAGCAGCGTGGCGGGTGGCGGGTTCTCAGATACGCAGTATTTT. Its protein product is CASSVAGGGFSDTQYF.